The clone carrying this TCR beta chain was detected many times. Its cognate antigen is unknown. Exclusion applied to patients with other autoimmune diseases, uncontrolled infections, pregnancy or lactation. The entry originates in a study of Graves' ophthalmopathy and Graves' hyperthyroidism. Looked up from germline, CDR1 is MRHNA and CDR2 is SNTAGT. The CDR3 is 13 residues long. V was clipped by 5 bases and J by 11 bases, with 18 bases between them. Study-wide findings and caveats: The model's ophthalmopathy progression predictions had roughly 71% sensitivity and over 72% specificity. Distinction of ophthalmopathy from stable hyperthyroidism by a 13-signature model reached about 87% sensitivity and 70% to 83% specificity.

Amplification of the TCR beta CDR3 regions used RNA transcripts (as template). HTBI-primed first-round RT-PCR preceded second-round multiplex PCR. TCRdb reprocessed the multiplex PCR reads with MiXCR, giving one entry per CDR3 protein. The table has about 220,000 distinct CDR3 sequences, roughly 21% seen once. The sequence was collected from a woman aged 45-65 years with Graves' ophthalmopathy. What was sequenced was peripheral blood. The chain carries TRBV6-4 and TRBJ1-1, with a weak D call TRBD1 (6 bases). This chain's CDR3 is CASSTRWGAPAFF. The CDR3 DNA follows: TGTGCCAGCAGTACCCGGTGGGGGGCTCCGGCTTTCTTT.